This T cell receptor beta chain was observed in a study of beta chain features in type 1 diabetes. Regarding this clone: Antigen: not known.

Sequencing targeted expressed TCRB transcripts, as all isolated RNA had been reverse transcribed. Per sample, stem cell-like memory T cell libraries averaged about 1 million reads. Some clones are missing from TCRdb's copy, which holds only in-frame ones; the method was immunoSEQ multiplex PCR. In the table there are about 47,000 clones, roughly 40% of which are singletons. The CDR3 has 16 amino acids. Germline values: CDR1 SGHNT, CDR2 YENEEA. V was pared by 6 bases and J by 7 bases, with 13 bases of the junction left unmatched. Findings of the study overall: Shortening of TCRB CDR3s, moderate but significant, appeared in all four CD4+ subsets of Type 1 diabetes patients.

This sequence was found in a young man with type 1 diabetes. The J gene is TRBJ2-1, the V gene TRBV11-3; 9 bases align to TRBD2. Sequencing used stem cell memory CD4+ T cells from blood. The CDR3 region is CASSYGGGAGGNEQFF. The CDR3 DNA reads as TGTGCCAGCAGTTATGGGGGCGGAGCGGGAGGTAATGAGCAGTTCTTC.